Following are 16 T cell receptor beta chains from one sample sequenced in a study of early T cells in non-severe SARS-CoV-2 infection. MiXCR, run by TCRdb on the 5' RACE reads, gives a single entry per CDR3 protein. Counted here are 35,000 to 55,000 distinct CDR3 sequences, about a quarter occurring once; the ten biggest clones make up 4.6%. The sample was whole blood, taken at baseline. The receptors shown here come from an adult who was a healthcare worker with PCR-confirmed SARS-CoV-2 infection or an uninfected control (not recorded which).

The genes are TRBV7-6 and TRBJ2-3, with TRBD2 matching over 9 bases. V trimming: 10 bases; J trimming: 2 bases; junction bases outside the gene matches: 7. Looked up from germline, CDR1 is SGHVS and CDR2 is FNYEAQ. The CDR3 is made up of 14 amino acids. The CDR3 nucleotides read TGTGCCACAAAACAGCGGGGGGTCACAGATACGCAGTATTTT. This encodes CATKQRGVTDTQYF. Looking up the rest from reference TRBV7-6 and TRBJ2-3 gives the full variable domain: GAGVSQSPRYKVTKRGQDVALRCDPISGHVSLYWYRQALGQGPEFLTYFNYEAQQDKSGLPNDRFSAERPEGSISTLTIQRTEQRDSAMYRCATKQRGVTDTQYFGPGTRLTVL.

This clonotype has more than one count but fewer than ten. The rearrangement uses TRBV5-6 and TRBJ2-4, with 11 bases fitting TRBD1. The CDR3 has 15 amino acids. Germline values: CDR1 SGHDT, CDR2 YYEEEE. Trimming cost V 4 bases and J 6 bases; bases outside gene matches: 6. CDR3 region: CASSPSGQGANIQYF. The CDR3 bases are TGTGCCAGCAGCCCGAGTGGACAGGGGGCAAACATTCAGTACTTC.

This CDR3 reads CASSPRTQGRWRTDTQYF. In DNA, the CDR3 is TGTGCCAGCTCACCACGAACCCAGGGGAGGTGGCGCACAGATACGCAGTATTTT. The V gene is TRBV18, the J gene TRBJ2-3; D possibly uses TRBD1 or TRBD2 (6 bases each). The germline gives CDR1 KGHSH, CDR2 LQKENI. V was pared by 1 base and J by 1 base, with 18 bases between. The CDR3 covers 18 residues.

This clonotype was seen once. The chain is built from TRBV19 and TRBJ2-1; possibly TRBD1 for D (5 bases). Trimming took 3 bases from V and 3 from J, leaving 9 bases between them. The CDR3 loop spans 14 amino acids. Germline CDR1 LNHDA, CDR2 SQIVND (reference sequence). The chain's CDR3 is CASSIRDHYNEQFF. The CDR3 region has the DNA TGTGCCAGTAGTATCAGGGATCACTACAATGAGCAGTTCTTC.

This clonotype was detected ten times or more. This chain uses TRBV10-2 with TRBJ2-3, with 13 bases matching TRBD2. The CDR3 spans 15 residues. Germline values: CDR1 WSHSY, CDR2 SAAADI. Trimming took 0 bases from V and 7 from J; bases not matched to a gene: 1. This CDR3 reads CASSESGLAGNTQYF. The DNA of the CDR3 is TGCGCCAGCAGTGAGTCGGGACTAGCGGGGAATACGCAGTATTTT.

This clonotype was picked up a small number of times. The chain couples TRBV7-2 to TRBJ2-7; D gene unclear. CDR1 and CDR2 from the germline V gene are SGHTA and FQGNSA. V lost 2 bases and J 1 base, leaving 9 bases between the germline ends. The CDR3 contains 14 residues. The CDR3 loop reads CASSLSPGSYEQYF. As DNA, the CDR3 is TGTGCCAGCAGCTTATCTCCCGGATCCTACGAGCAGTACTTC.

This chain links TRBV10-3 with TRBJ2-1, with 11 bases aligning to TRBD2. The CDR3 contains 16 residues. CDR1 and CDR2 from the germline V gene are ENHRY and SYGVKD. Losses at the gene ends were 4 bases for V and 6 bases for J; bases not matched to a gene: 8. The CDR3 DNA is TGTGCCATCAGTGCTCCGACTAGCGGGGTAAGCAATGAGCAGTTCTTC. It is translated as CAISAPTSGVSNEQFF.

This clonotype has just a few counts. V gene TRBV2 combines with J gene TRBJ2-3; TRBD2 agrees at 10 bases. The ends lost 7 bases at V and 0 bases at J; junction bases unmatched: 4. The CDR3 length is 15 residues. Germline V lookup: CDR1 SNHLY, CDR2 FYNNEI. Here the CDR3 reads CASTSGGTSTDTQYF. The CDR3 DNA is TGTGCCAGCACTAGCGGGGGCACTAGCACAGATACGCAGTATTTT. Filled out from reference TRBV2 and TRBJ2-3, the complete variable domain reads EPEVTQTPSHQVTQMGQEVILRCVPISNHLYFYWYRQILGQKVEFLVSFYNNEISEKSEIFDDQFSVERPDGSNFTLKIRSTKLEDSAMYFCASTSGGTSTDTQYFGPGTRLTVL.

The genes are TRBV7-6 and TRBJ2-7, with 8 bases identical to TRBD2. CDR3 size: 18 residues. From germline, CDR1 is SGHVS and CDR2 FNYEAQ. The J segment lost 0 bases and the V segment lost 5 bases, leaving 15 bases of the junction unmatched. The CDR3 here is CASSPYGQLAARSYEQYF. The CDR3 nucleotides are TGTGCCAGCAGCCCGTATGGCCAACTAGCGGCTCGCTCCTACGAGCAGTACTTC.

This clonotype was observed a few times. The CDR3 protein is CSVGNRDRVTEAFF. For the CDR3, the DNA is TGCAGCGTAGGCAACCGGGACAGGGTTACTGAAGCTTTCTTT. This chain joins TRBV29-1 and TRBJ1-1; 9 bases align to TRBD1. This CDR3 is built from 14 residues. Losses at the gene ends were 6 bases for V and 5 bases for J; bases not matched to a gene: 10. Germline values: CDR1 SQVTM, CDR2 ANQGSEA.

The V and J genes are TRBV5-1 and TRBJ2-1; D remains unclear. V was cut by 0 bases and J by 0 bases, with 7 bases left in between. CDR1 SGHRS and CDR2 YFSETQ come from the germline V gene. The CDR3 sequence is 15 residues long. The CDR3 nucleotides read TGCGCCAGCAGCTTGGAAGGTAGCTCCTACAATGAGCAGTTCTTC. It encodes CASSLEGSSYNEQFF. Based on the CDR3 plus reference TRBV5-1 and TRBJ2-1, the full variable domain is KAGVTQTPRYLIKTRGQQVTLSCSPISGHRSVSWYQQTPGQGLQFLFEYFSETQRNKGNFPGRFSGRQFSNSRSEMNVSTLELGDSALYLCASSLEGSSYNEQFFGPGTRLTVL.

The V call is TRBV7-6, the J call TRBJ2-7; the D call may be TRBD1 or TRBD2 (7 bases each). CDR1 SGHVS and CDR2 FNYEAQ come from the germline V gene. Trimming took 5 bases from V and 0 from J, leaving 14 bases between them. This CDR3 has 15 residues. In DNA, the CDR3 is TGTGCCAGCAGCCCAGGGGGGGCACCCTCCTACGAGCAGTACTTC. Translated, it gives CASSPGGAPSYEQYF.

This clonotype has a handful of counts. The genes are TRBV20-1 and TRBJ2-2; D unresolved. The CDR3 has 12 amino acids. Germline CDR1 reads DFQATT; CDR2 reads SNEGSKA (reference sequence). Trimming shortened V by 2 bases and J by 6 bases, and 7 bases separated the two germline ends. The CDR3 protein is CSARSGAGELFF. Written as DNA, the CDR3 is TGCAGTGCTAGATCTGGAGCCGGGGAGCTGTTTTTT.

The CDR3 DNA is TGTGCCAGCAGTCTCCTCTCCCCCTACGAGCAGTACTTC. It is translated as CASSLLSPYEQYF. The gene calls are TRBV12-3 or TRBV12-4 and TRBJ2-7, with D unclear. The CDR3 totals 13 residues. Trimming stripped 5 bases from V and 2 bases from J, with 10 bases between.

The CDR3 nucleotides are TGTGCCAGCAGCCAAATGCAGGGGGCTTCCAATGAGCAGTTCTTC. Its protein product is CASSQMQGASNEQFF. The V call is TRBV14, the J call TRBJ2-1; TRBD1 aligns across 8 bases. The V gene end was trimmed by 2 bases and the J gene end by 6 bases; junction bases not matched to a gene: 6. CDR1 is SGHDN, CDR2 FVKESK, per germline. This CDR3 spans 15 amino acids.

At least ten counts were recorded for this clonotype. The gene calls are TRBV5-1 and TRBJ1-3, with no clear D. There are 16 residues in the CDR3. CDR1 is SGHRS, CDR2 YFSETQ, per germline. V lost 0 bases to trimming and J lost 0 bases, with 10 bases between them. The CDR3 is CASSLGFGHSGNTIYF. The CDR3 nucleotides read TGCGCCAGCAGCTTGGGGTTCGGGCACTCTGGAAACACCATATATTTT. The full variable domain, completed using reference TRBV5-1 and TRBJ1-3, is KAGVTQTPRYLIKTRGQQVTLSCSPISGHRSVSWYQQTPGQGLQFLFEYFSETQRNKGNFPGRFSGRQFSNSRSEMNVSTLELGDSALYLCASSLGFGHSGNTIYFGEGSWLTVV.